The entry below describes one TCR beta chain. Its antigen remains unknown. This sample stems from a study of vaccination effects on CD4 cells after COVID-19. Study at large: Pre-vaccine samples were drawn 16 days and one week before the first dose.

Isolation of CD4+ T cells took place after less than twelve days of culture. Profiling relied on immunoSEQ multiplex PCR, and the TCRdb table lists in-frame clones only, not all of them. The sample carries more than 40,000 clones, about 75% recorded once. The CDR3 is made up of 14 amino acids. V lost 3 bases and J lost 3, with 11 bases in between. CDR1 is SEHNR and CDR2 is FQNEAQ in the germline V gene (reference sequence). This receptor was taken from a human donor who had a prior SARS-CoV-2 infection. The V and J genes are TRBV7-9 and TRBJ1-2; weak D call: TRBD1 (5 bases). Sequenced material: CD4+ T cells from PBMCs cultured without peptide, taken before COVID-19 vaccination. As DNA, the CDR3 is TGTGCCAGCAGCTTCGACGGGGCGCACTATGGCTACACCTTC. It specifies CASSFDGAHYGYTF.